This TCR beta chain was observed in a study of early T cells in non-severe SARS-CoV-2 infection. Each single cDNA molecule received a unique molecular identifier. TCRdb reanalysed the 5' RACE reads using MiXCR and keeps one entry per CDR3 protein. This table has tens of thousands of distinct CDR3 sequences, about 8% appearing once. The study, taken as a whole, reports: Private and CD4 specificities were missed by VDJdb matching, which favored anti-spike CD8 responses.

Germline CDR1 reads SGHAT; CDR2 reads FQNNGV. The V and J ends lost 7 bases and 6 bases respectively, with 7 bases between them. The CDR3 extends over 12 amino acids. As for this clonotype: No antigen is known for it.

This TCR was recovered from an adult who was a healthcare worker with PCR-confirmed SARS-CoV-2 infection or an uninfected control (not recorded which). V gene TRBV11-2 combines with J gene TRBJ1-6; D unclear. This specimen consisted of whole blood, obtained at baseline. CDR3 protein: CASTLSNSPLHF. DNA of the CDR3: TGTGCCAGCACTCTTAGTAATTCACCCCTCCACTTT.